The present entry profiles one T cell receptor (beta chain) with its context. Original processing notes: Amplified reference gene primers provided the basis for estimating nucleated cell counts. Sequencing used immunoSEQ multiplex PCR; TCRdb keeps in-frame clones, though not all of them. V, J and clone size derive from that table, while D and trimming were established from the DNA sequence. Of 300,000 to 450,000 clones listed, roughly 85% are singletons. This sample was taken from a study of blood T cell repertoires in COVID-19. Study overall: Acute and convalescent COVID-19 specimens originated in the United States, Italy and Spain. The analysed material was cDNA or gDNA that came from T cells, B-cell-depleted T cells, or PBMCs.

Germline V gene lookup returns CDR1 MDHEN and CDR2 SYDVKM. Unmatched junction bases numbered 4, after V lost 3 bases and J lost 2 bases. This CDR3 comprises 14 residues. The receptor's source is a woman aged 18-29 years with acute or convalescent COVID-19. Source material: peripheral blood. This sequence joins TRBV28 and TRBJ2-7; 7 positions match TRBD2. In DNA form, the CDR3 reads TGTGCCAGCAGTTTTGGCGGGAGAGCCTACGAGCAGTACTTC. Its protein product is CASSFGGRAYEQYF.